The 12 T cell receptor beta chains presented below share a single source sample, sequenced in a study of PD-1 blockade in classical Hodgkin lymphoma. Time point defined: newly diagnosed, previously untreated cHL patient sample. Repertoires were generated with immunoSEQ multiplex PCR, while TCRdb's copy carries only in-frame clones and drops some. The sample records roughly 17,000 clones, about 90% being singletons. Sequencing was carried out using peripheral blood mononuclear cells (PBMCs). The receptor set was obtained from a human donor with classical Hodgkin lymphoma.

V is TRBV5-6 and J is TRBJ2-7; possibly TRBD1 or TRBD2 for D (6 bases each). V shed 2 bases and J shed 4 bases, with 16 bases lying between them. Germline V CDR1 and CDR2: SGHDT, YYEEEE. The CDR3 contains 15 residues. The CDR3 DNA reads TGTGCCAGCAGCTTCGGGGGCCGGGGGCCTTACGAGCAGTACTTC. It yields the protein CASSFGGRGPYEQYF.

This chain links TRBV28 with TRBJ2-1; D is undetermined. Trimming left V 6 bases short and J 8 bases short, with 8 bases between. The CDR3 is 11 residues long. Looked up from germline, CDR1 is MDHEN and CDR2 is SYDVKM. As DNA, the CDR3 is TGTGCCAGCAGCTTCGCCTATGAGCAGTTCTTC. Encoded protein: CASSFAYEQFF.

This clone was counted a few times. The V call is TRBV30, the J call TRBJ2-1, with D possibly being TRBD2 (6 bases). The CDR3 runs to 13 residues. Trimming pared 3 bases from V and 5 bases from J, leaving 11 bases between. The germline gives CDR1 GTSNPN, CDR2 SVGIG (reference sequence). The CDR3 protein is CAWSPRLDNEQFF. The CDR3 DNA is TGTGCCTGGAGCCCGAGACTAGACAATGAGCAGTTCTTC.

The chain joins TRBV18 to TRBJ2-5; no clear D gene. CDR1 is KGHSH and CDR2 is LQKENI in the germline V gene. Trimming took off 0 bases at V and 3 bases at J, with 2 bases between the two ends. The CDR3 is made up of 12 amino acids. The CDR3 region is CASSPPEETQYF. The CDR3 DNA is TGTGCCAGCTCACCACCGGAAGAGACCCAGTACTTC.

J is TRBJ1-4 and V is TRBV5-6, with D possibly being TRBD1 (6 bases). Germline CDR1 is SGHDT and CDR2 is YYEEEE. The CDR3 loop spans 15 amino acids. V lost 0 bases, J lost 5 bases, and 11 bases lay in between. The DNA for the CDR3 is TGTGCCAGCAGCTTGGCTTGGACAGCGAATGAAAAACTGTTTTTT. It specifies CASSLAWTANEKLFF. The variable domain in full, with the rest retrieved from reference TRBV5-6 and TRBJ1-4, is DAGVTQSPTHLIKTRGQQVTLRCSPKSGHDTVSWYQQALGQGPQFIFQYYEEEERQRGNFPDRFSGHQFPNYSSELNVNALLLGDSALYLCASSLAWTANEKLFFGSGTQLSVL.

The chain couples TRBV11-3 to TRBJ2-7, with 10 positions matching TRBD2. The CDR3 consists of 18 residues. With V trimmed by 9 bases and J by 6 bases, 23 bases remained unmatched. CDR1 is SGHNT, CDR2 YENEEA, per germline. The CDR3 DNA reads TGTGCCAGACCTACTCTCTCGGGAGGTCTAGCGGGAGTTTGCGAGCAGTACTTC. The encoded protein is CARPTLSGGLAGVCEQYF. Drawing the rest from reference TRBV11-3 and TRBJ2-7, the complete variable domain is EAGVVQSPRYKIIEKKQPVAFWCNPISGHNTLYWYLQNLGQGPELLIRYENEEAVDDSQLPKDRFSAERLKGVDSTLKIQPAELGDSAVYLCARPTLSGGLAGVCEQYFGPGTRLTVT.

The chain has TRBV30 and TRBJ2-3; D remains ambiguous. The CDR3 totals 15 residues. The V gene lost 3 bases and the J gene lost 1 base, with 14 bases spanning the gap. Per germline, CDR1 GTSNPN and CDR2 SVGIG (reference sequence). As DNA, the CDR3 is TGTGCCTGGAGCGAAAACTGGACCGGCACAGATACGCAGTATTTT. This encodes CAWSENWTGTDTQYF.

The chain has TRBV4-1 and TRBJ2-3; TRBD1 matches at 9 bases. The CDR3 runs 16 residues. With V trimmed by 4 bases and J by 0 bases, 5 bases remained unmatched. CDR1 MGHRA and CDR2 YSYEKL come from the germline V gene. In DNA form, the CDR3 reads TGCGCCAGCAGCCTCGGGACAGGGCTAAGCACAGATACGCAGTATTTT. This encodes CASSLGTGLSTDTQYF.

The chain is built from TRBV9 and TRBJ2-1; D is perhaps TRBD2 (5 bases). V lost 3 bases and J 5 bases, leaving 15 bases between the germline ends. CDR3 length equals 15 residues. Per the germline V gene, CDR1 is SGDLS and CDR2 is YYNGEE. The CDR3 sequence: CASSERVGINNEQFF. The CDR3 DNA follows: TGTGCCAGCAGCGAGAGGGTAGGGATCAACAATGAGCAGTTCTTC.

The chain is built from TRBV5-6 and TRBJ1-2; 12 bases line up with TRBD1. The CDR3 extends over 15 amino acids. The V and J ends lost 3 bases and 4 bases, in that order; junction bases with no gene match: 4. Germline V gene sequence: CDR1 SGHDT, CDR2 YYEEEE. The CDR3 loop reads CASSWGQGAVYGYTF. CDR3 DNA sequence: TGTGCCAGCAGCTGGGGACAGGGGGCGGTCTATGGCTACACCTTC.

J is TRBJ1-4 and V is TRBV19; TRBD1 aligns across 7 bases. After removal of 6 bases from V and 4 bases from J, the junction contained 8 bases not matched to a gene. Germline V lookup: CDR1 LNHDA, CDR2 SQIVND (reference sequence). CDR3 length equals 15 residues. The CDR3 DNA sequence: TGTGCCAGTAGCAGCCGGGACAGCTTTAATGAAAAACTGTTTTTT. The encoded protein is CASSSRDSFNEKLFF. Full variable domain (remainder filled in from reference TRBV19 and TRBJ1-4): DGGITQSPKYLFRKEGQNVTLSCEQNLNHDAMYWYRQDPGQGLRLIYYSQIVNDFQKGDIAEGYSVSREKKESFPLTVTSAQKNPTAFYLCASSSRDSFNEKLFFGSGTQLSVL.

The CDR3 spells CASSTGQGITEAFF. As DNA, the CDR3 is TGTGCCAGTAGTACGGGACAGGGTATCACTGAAGCTTTCTTT. V gene TRBV19 combines with J gene TRBJ1-1, with 9 bases matching TRBD1. With 4 bases clipped from V and 4 bases from J, the junction kept 4 bases outside the gene matches. Germline V gene lookup returns CDR1 LNHDA and CDR2 SQIVND (reference sequence). This CDR3 has 14 amino acids. Combining the CDR3 with reference TRBV19 and TRBJ1-1 gives the whole variable domain DGGITQSPKYLFRKEGQNVTLSCEQNLNHDAMYWYRQDPGQGLRLIYYSQIVNDFQKGDIAEGYSVSREKKESFPLTVTSAQKNPTAFYLCASSTGQGITEAFFGQGTRLTVV.